The 14 T cell receptor beta chains listed next were all sequenced from one sample in a study of OX40 agonist ivuxolimab in advanced cancers. TCRdb's copy holds only in-frame clones and misses some; the assay was immunoSEQ multiplex PCR. The sample has 71,000 or so clones; about 88% are singletons. Sequenced here: CD4+ or CD8+ T cells sorted from blood, sampled in a trial of the OX40 agonist ivuxolimab. These receptors all stem from an adult with an advanced solid tumor such as melanoma, head and neck, liver or kidney cancer.

The table lists this clone with a count of one. This chain joins TRBV27 and TRBJ2-5, with 8 bases fitting TRBD1. The CDR3 runs 15 residues. Trimming cost V 8 bases and J 2 bases; bases outside gene matches: 10. Germline V gene lookup returns CDR1 MNHEY and CDR2 SMNVEV (reference sequence). CDR3 sequence: CASAGQGRPQETQYF. CDR3 nucleotide sequence: TGTGCCAGCGCTGGACAGGGAAGACCACAAGAGACCCAGTACTTC.

This sequence joins TRBV10-3 and TRBJ2-5; tentatively, D is TRBD1 or TRBD2 (5 bases each). Germline values: CDR1 ENHRY, CDR2 SYGVKD. V dropped 3 bases and J dropped 4 bases, with 12 bases sitting between them. The CDR3 runs to 14 residues. CDR3 in DNA: TGTGCCATCAGTGAAGGGACCCCCGCAGAGACCCAGTACTTC. Translating it yields CAISEGTPAETQYF.

The CDR3 here is CASSQSELADTDTQYF. The CDR3 DNA reads TGTGCCAGCAGCCAGTCGGAGCTAGCGGACACAGATACGCAGTATTTT. The V and J genes are TRBV4-2 and TRBJ2-3; 7 nucleotides align to TRBD2. Germline CDR1 LGHNA, CDR2 YNFKEQ. The CDR3 consists of 16 residues. Trimming removed 3 bases from V and 2 bases from J; junction bases left unmatched: 8.

This sequence joins TRBV5-1 and TRBJ1-1, with 9 bases lining up with TRBD1. CDR3 size: 18 residues. The germline CDR1 and CDR2 sequences are SGHRS and YFSETQ. V was pared by 1 base and J by 2 bases, with 12 bases of the junction left unmatched. The CDR3 protein is CASSLYSGTGQGNTEAFF. DNA for the CDR3: TGCGCCAGCAGCTTGTACAGCGGGACAGGGCAAGGTAACACTGAAGCTTTCTTT.

The chain uses TRBV4-2 and TRBJ2-1, with D unresolved. CDR3 size: 16 residues. Trimming removed 4 bases from V and 2 bases from J, with 15 bases in between. CDR1 is LGHNA, CDR2 YNFKEQ, per germline. The CDR3 DNA follows: TGTGCCAGCAGCCCTTCCATGAACCGGGCCTACAATGAGCAGTTCTTC. The encoded protein is CASSPSMNRAYNEQFF.

This clone was recorded a few times. The chain combines TRBV28 with TRBJ1-2, with a tentative D call TRBD1 (5 bases). This CDR3 has 13 residues. Germline CDR1 and CDR2: MDHEN and SYDVKM. Trimming shortened V by 5 bases and J by 1 base, and 8 bases separated the two germline ends. The DNA for the CDR3 is TGTGCCAGCAGTCTCAGGGTTAACTATGGCTACACCTTC. The encoded protein is CASSLRVNYGYTF.

The chain joins TRBV29-1 to TRBJ2-7; D not resolved. V was clipped by 0 bases and J by 3 bases, with 9 bases between them. Germline V gene lookup returns CDR1 SQVTM and CDR2 ANQGSEA. The CDR3 length is 13 residues. CDR3: CSVEESGGYEQYF. The DNA of the CDR3 is TGCAGCGTTGAAGAGTCTGGTGGCTACGAGCAGTACTTC.

A few counts support this clone. The V gene is TRBV25-1, the J gene TRBJ2-7, with TRBD2 matching 10 bases. V shed 3 bases, J shed 3 bases, and the junction held 5 bases outside the gene matches. The CDR3 runs 15 residues. Per the germline V gene, CDR1 is MGHDK and CDR2 is SYGVNS. The CDR3 region is CASSESLAGDYEQYF. The CDR3 nucleotides read TGTGCCAGCAGTGAGAGTCTAGCGGGAGACTACGAGCAGTACTTC.

V gene TRBV27 combines with J gene TRBJ1-4, with 9 bases identical to TRBD1. The length of the CDR3 is 15 residues. V dropped 5 bases and J dropped 4; count of bases not matched to a gene: 5. The germline gives CDR1 MNHEY, CDR2 SMNVEV (reference sequence). CDR3 sequence (DNA): TGTGCCAGCAGTCTCTGGACAGGGGATAATGAAAAACTGTTTTTT. This codes for CASSLWTGDNEKLFF.

A remark on this clone: The sample contains more than one DNA sequence encoding this CDR3. J is TRBJ1-4 and V is TRBV19; D ambiguous. Per germline, CDR1 LNHDA and CDR2 SQIVND (reference sequence). Trimming removed 6 bases from V and 0 bases from J, with 2 bases in between. CDR3 length equals 12 residues. The CDR3, as DNA: TGTGCCAGTAGGACAACTAATGAAAAACTGTTTTTT. Protein sequence: CASRTTNEKLFF.

This chain uses TRBV7-2 with TRBJ1-1; weak D call: TRBD1 (6 bases). Germline assignment: CDR1 SGHTA and CDR2 FQGNSA. Trimming took 5 bases from V and 1 from J, leaving 17 bases between them. CDR3 length: 16 amino acids. CDR3 DNA: TGTGCCAGCAGCCCCCGGGGGGCTACCCAGAACACTGAAGCTTTCTTT. It yields the protein CASSPRGATQNTEAFF.

Written as DNA, the CDR3 is TGTGCCAGCAGTGTACGGACAGGGAATTATGGCTACACCTTC. The encoded protein is CASSVRTGNYGYTF. The chain is built from TRBV28 and TRBJ1-2, with 8 positions matching TRBD1. The length of the CDR3 is 14 residues. Germline-derived CDR1 and CDR2 are MDHEN and SYDVKM. With 5 bases clipped from V and 5 bases from J, the junction kept 7 bases outside the gene matches.

This clone was detected once. The CDR3, as DNA: TGTGCCAGCAGCTTAGGACAGGACTACGAGCAGTACTTC. It yields the protein CASSLGQDYEQYF. This chain connects TRBV11-3 to TRBJ2-7; D may be TRBD1 (6 bases). CDR3 length equals 13 residues. CDR1 and CDR2 (germline): SGHNT, YENEEA. The V end lost 1 base, the J end lost 3 bases, and 7 bases lay between the germline ends.

The chain couples TRBV27 to TRBJ1-5, with 7 bases fitting TRBD1. The V segment lost 5 bases and the J segment 6 bases; nucleotides outside the gene matches: 7. CDR3 length equals 14 residues. Germline lookup yields CDR1 MNHEY and CDR2 SMNVEV (reference sequence). CDR3 amino acids: CASSIYRGGQPQHF. The CDR3 bases are TGTGCCAGCAGTATATACAGGGGAGGTCAGCCCCAGCATTTT.